The entry below describes one T cell receptor (beta chain). What this receptor recognizes is not known. Base quality data are lacking; no much larger clone is found one base away. One collaborating source in Seattle enrolled patients during active infection and followed them longitudinally through the course of disease. Each collaborating institution followed its own protocols to collect whole blood in K2EDTA tubes. For TCRbeta analysis, collaborator samples were shipped as frozen whole blood, as isolated PBMCs, or as DNA extracted from either sample type. In the germline V gene, CDR1 corresponds to SGHTA and CDR2 to FQGNSA. The CDR3 goes from the cysteine to the phenylalanine over 16 residues. Only the CDR3 DNA is retained, 48 bases long and in frame from the first base. Clipping removes 4 bases from V and 4 bases from J, with 7 as the unmatched junction base count. The data are from a study of blood T cell repertoires in COVID-19 (dated by TCRdb to 2019 to 2021). About the investigation overall: The collaborator samples originated in the United States, Italy and Spain and spanned the acute and convalescent phases of COVID-19. Where available, HLA class I and class II types were obtained from metadata supplied by the sample provider rather than from assay-based typing. The dataset comprised deeply sampled blood TCRbeta repertoires from subjects exposed to, actively infected with, or recovered from COVID-19. A de-identified subject ID, COVID-19 status, age in years and sex were almost always included in the sample metadata. Samples were obtained from the ongoing ImmuneRACE study (first 160 participants) and from 1,000 to 1,500 subjects provided by 6 global collaborators. The repertoires were released in a freely available public database intended as a resource for research on the immune response to SARS-CoV-2. The prospective study material was composed of cDNA or gDNA derived from T cells, B-cell-depleted T cells, or PBMCs. Results and caveats for the whole study, not just this receptor: The amount of clinical and demographic metadata varied by source and participant and was provided uncurated.

TCRbeta CDR3 regions were amplified from genomic DNA using the immunoSEQ Assay, a bias-controlled multiplex PCR. The authors' analysis ran thus. The number of nucleated cells in each sample was estimated by amplification of reference gene primers within the assay. Sequence reads were collapsed and filtered to measure the absolute abundance of every unique TCRbeta CDR3 rearrangement. For each sample, productive Simpson clonality was calculated as the square root of Simpson's diversity index over productive rearrangements. TCRdb's version of the immuneACCESS table is confined to in-frame rearrangements and falls short of the full clone set. An unresolved V gene accounts for under half of the shortfall where checked; the remainder is of unknown origin. The V and J calls and clone size are taken from that table; D and trimming were inferred from the DNA. The sample includes just over 300,000 clones, with roughly 89% observed a single time. Approximately 1.8% of the sample goes to the ten largest clones.

Sequenced: peripheral blood. The chain is made from TRBV7-2 and TRBJ2-3, with 11 bases in between that match TRBD2. This receptor was identified in a woman aged 25 to 39 with COVID-19, enrolled during active disease. In nucleotides, the sequence is TGTGCCAGCAGCTACCGACTAGCGGGGAGGTCAGATACGCAGTATTTT. This yields the protein CASSYRLAGRSDTQYF.